This entry is about one T cell receptor beta chain. What it binds is not known. The CDR3 extends over 16 amino acids. V gave up 1 base and J gave up 4 bases; unmatched junction bases: 5. The germline V gene encodes CDR1 KGHSH and CDR2 LQKENI. Use of 60 Vbeta and 13 Jbeta primers characterized the PCR. Sequenced by immunoSEQ multiplex PCR; TCRdb stores in-frame clones only, minus some. Of around 100,000 clones in the sample, around three quarters were seen once. The data originate from a study of cytomegalovirus exposure and HLA in healthy donors. Whole-study findings and limits: A later analysis found most CMV-associated TCR beta chains apparently HLA-restricted. Earlier analysis looked at TCR beta V segments, and most were productive about 87% or about 30% of the time. It was reported in a later analysis that an Asian-associated ancestry cluster showed fewer N-insertions than the approximately 670-donor mean.

Healthy bone marrow donors supplied every sample. The sequence was collected from a female donor in good health and CMV-seropositive. V gene TRBV18 combines with J gene TRBJ2-2; 8 bases match TRBD2. The specimen sequenced was PBMCs. CDR3 nucleotide sequence: TGTGCCAGCTCACCACTCGCGGGGGGCCTCACCGGGGAGCTGTTTTTT. Amino acid sequence: CASSPLAGGLTGELFF.